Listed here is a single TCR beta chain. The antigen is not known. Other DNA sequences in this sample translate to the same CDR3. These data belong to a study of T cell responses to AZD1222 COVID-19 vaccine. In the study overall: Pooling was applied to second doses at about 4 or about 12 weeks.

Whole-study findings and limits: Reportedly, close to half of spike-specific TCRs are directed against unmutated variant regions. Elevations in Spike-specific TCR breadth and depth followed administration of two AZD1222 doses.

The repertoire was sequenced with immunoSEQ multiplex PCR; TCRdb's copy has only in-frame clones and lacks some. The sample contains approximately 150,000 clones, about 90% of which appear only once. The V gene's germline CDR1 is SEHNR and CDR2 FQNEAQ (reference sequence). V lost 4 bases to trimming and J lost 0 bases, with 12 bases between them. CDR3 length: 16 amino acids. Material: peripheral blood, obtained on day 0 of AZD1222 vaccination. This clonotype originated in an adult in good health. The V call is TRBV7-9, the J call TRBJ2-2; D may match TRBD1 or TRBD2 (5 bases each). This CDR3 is CASSSHRGANTGELFF. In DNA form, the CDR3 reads TGTGCCAGCAGCTCGCACAGAGGGGCGAACACCGGGGAGCTGTTTTTT.